This T cell receptor beta chain stems from a study of blood T cell repertoires in COVID-19. Study-wide context: PBMCs, B-cell-depleted T cells, or T cells were the source of the cDNA or gDNA that made up the material.

Per the original methods: How many nucleated cells were present was estimated from reference gene primer amplification. Sequenced by immunoSEQ multiplex PCR; TCRdb stores in-frame clones only, minus some. That table furnishes V, J and clone size, whereas the DNA furnished D and trimming. The repertoire has fewer than 250,000 clones, around 80% of them found once; the top ten carry more than 8%. With V trimmed by 5 bases and J by 2 bases, 6 bases remained unmatched. The V gene's germline CDR1 is MNHEY and CDR2 SVGAGI. The CDR3 is 14 amino acids. The clonotype originates from a woman in her forties or fifties with acute or convalescent COVID-19. This rearrangement joins TRBV6-5 to TRBJ2-7, with 7 nucleotides matching TRBD1. The sample was peripheral blood. Here the CDR3 reads CASSPSGQTYEQYF. The CDR3 nucleotides read TGTGCCAGCAGTCCATCGGGACAGACCTACGAGCAGTACTTC.